The 12 T cell receptor beta chains below were found in one sample sequenced in a study of T cell responses to AZD1222 COVID-19 vaccine. Assay used: immunoSEQ multiplex PCR; TCRdb lists only in-frame clones, some missing. Of around 180,000 clones listed, 88% are singletons. The sequenced sample was peripheral blood, obtained 28 days after the second AZD1222 dose. All receptors derive from an adult who received the AZD1222 COVID-19 vaccine.

The rearrangement joins TRBV19 to TRBJ2-5; D is undetermined. The V gene's germline CDR1 is LNHDA and CDR2 SQIVND (reference sequence). The CDR3 loop spans 13 amino acids. Trimming stripped 11 bases from V and 5 bases from J, with 18 bases between. The CDR3 spells CASSLRGGETQYF. The CDR3 DNA is TGTGCCTCAAGCCTTCGTGGTGGGGAGACCCAGTACTTC.

This clone was counted a single time. The rearrangement joins TRBV7-8 to TRBJ2-7; TRBD2 aligns across 7 bases. Germline CDR1 reads SGHVS; CDR2 reads FQNEAQ. The CDR3 contains 13 residues. The trim removed 3 bases at V and 7 bases at J, leaving 6 bases unmatched. CDR3 amino acids: CASSFGQRGEQYF. Here the CDR3 DNA reads TGTGCCAGCAGCTTCGGGCAGCGGGGAGAGCAGTACTTC.

V gene TRBV19 combines with J gene TRBJ1-2, with D perhaps matching TRBD1 (5 bases). The CDR3 is 13 amino acids. Trimming cost V 4 bases and J 8 bases, with 14 bases left between them. The germline V gene has CDR1 LNHDA and CDR2 SQIVND (reference sequence). CDR3 residues: CASSTLAGGGYTF. CDR3 coding DNA: TGTGCCAGTAGTACCCTCGCTGGGGGAGGCTACACCTTC.

The chain couples TRBV28 to TRBJ2-1; D perhaps matches TRBD1 (5 bases). CDR3 size: 14 residues. With 1 base removed from V and 8 bases from J, the gap between germline ends came to 12 bases. Germline values: CDR1 MDHEN, CDR2 SYDVKM. CDR3 in DNA: TGTGCCAGCAGTTTATCCCCAGGGCGGCATGAGCAGTTCTTC. It codes for CASSLSPGRHEQFF.

The chain recombines TRBV12-3 or TRBV12-4 with TRBJ2-7; D remains ambiguous. Trimming removed 5 bases from V and 4 bases from J, with 6 bases in between. There are 11 residues in the CDR3. DNA for the CDR3: TGTGCCAGCAGTGCTCGGTACGAGCAGTACTTC. Translated, it gives CASSARYEQYF.

V is TRBV7-3 and J is TRBJ2-3, with D possibly called TRBD1 or TRBD2 (6 bases each). V gave up 6 bases and J gave up 3 bases, with 19 bases separating them. Germline V gene sequence: CDR1 SGHTA, CDR2 FQGTGA. CDR3 length equals 16 residues. The CDR3 region has the DNA TGTGCCAGCAGTCGTGAAGGGGGAGGTAGTACAGATACGCAGTATTTT. Amino acid sequence: CASSREGGGSTDTQYF.

CDR3 amino acids: CASSQETGGALGTEAFF. CDR3 in DNA: TGTGCCAGCAGCCAAGAGACAGGGGGGGCCTTGGGCACTGAAGCTTTCTTT. The rearrangement links TRBV4-2 to TRBJ1-1, with 9 bases identical to TRBD1. The CDR3 extends over 17 amino acids. Germline lookup yields CDR1 LGHNA and CDR2 YNFKEQ. The V segment lost 0 bases and the J segment 4 bases; nucleotides outside the gene matches: 9.

The CDR3, as DNA: TGTGCCACACGGACAGCCTTCACCTACGAGCAGTACTTC. Translating it yields CATRTAFTYEQYF. This sequence joins TRBV7-2 and TRBJ2-7; D might be TRBD1 (6 bases). The CDR3 loop spans 13 amino acids. Germline CDR1 and CDR2: SGHTA and FQGNSA. The germline V and J ends were trimmed by 10 bases and 2 bases, with 15 bases remaining between them.

The chain recombines TRBV12-3 or TRBV12-4 with TRBJ2-1; no clear D. The CDR3 runs to 12 residues. The V and J ends lost 5 bases and 8 bases respectively, with 10 bases between them. CDR3 protein: CASSLTKDEQFF. The DNA for the CDR3 is TGTGCCAGCAGTCTTACAAAGGATGAGCAGTTCTTC.

Here the CDR3 DNA reads TGCGCCAGCAGCCAAGTCATAGGAGGGGGGGGCGGCTCTGGAAACACCATATATTTT. Residues: CASSQVIGGGGGSGNTIYF. The rearrangement links TRBV4-1 to TRBJ1-3; D is perhaps TRBD1 (6 bases). This CDR3 comprises 19 residues. The V gene's germline CDR1 is MGHRA and CDR2 YSYEKL. V lost 1 base, J lost 0 bases, and 19 bases lay in between.

This chain connects TRBV2 to TRBJ2-7; possible D gene TRBD1, 6 bases. The V end was cut by 7 bases, the J end by 4 bases, with 17 bases between. This CDR3 is built from 14 residues. Germline CDR1 and CDR2: SNHLY and FYNNEI. CDR3 protein: CASKRTDPVYEQYF. As DNA, the CDR3 is TGTGCCAGCAAACGGACAGATCCGGTTTACGAGCAGTACTTC.

The chain carries TRBV14 and TRBJ1-1; 7 nucleotides agree with TRBD1. Losses at the gene ends were 2 bases for V and 7 bases for J; bases not matched to a gene: 10. The germline V gene has CDR1 SGHDN and CDR2 FVKESK. The CDR3 loop spans 15 amino acids. In DNA, the CDR3 is TGTGCCAGCAGCCAACAGACAGGGCTACCTTTTGAAGCTTTCTTT. Translation: CASSQQTGLPFEAFF.